The 17 T cell receptor beta chains below all came from one sample that was sequenced in a study of beta chain features in type 1 diabetes. Expressed TCRB transcripts were sequenced because the isolated RNA had all been reverse transcribed beforehand. TCRdb's table, derived via immunoSEQ multiplex PCR, lists solely in-frame clones and lacks some. The table has nearly 350,000 clones, approximately 8% seen once; the top ten hold approximately 0.44%. The sequenced sample was central memory CD4+ T cells from blood. The source of these receptors is a woman between 18 and 29 years old in good health.

This clone was seen at least ten times. The V gene is TRBV7-2, the J gene TRBJ2-7; 10 bases align to TRBD2. After removal of 5 bases from V and 5 bases from J, the junction contained 9 bases not matched to a gene. CDR1 is SGHTA, CDR2 FQGNSA, per germline. CDR3 length equals 15 residues. DNA of the CDR3: TGTGCCAGCAGCCCGGCTAGCGGGAGTTACAACGAGCAGTACTTC. Translated: CASSPASGSYNEQYF.

J is TRBJ2-1 and V is TRBV28, with D possibly matching TRBD1 (5 bases). This CDR3 is 10 amino acids long. V was shortened by 4 bases and J by 10 bases, with 5 bases between the two germline ends. CDR1 is MDHEN, CDR2 SYDVKM, per germline. The CDR3 loop reads CASSSGEQFF. The CDR3 DNA is TGTGCCAGCAGTTCAGGGGAGCAGTTCTTC.

This clone was seen more than once but under ten times. This rearrangement joins TRBV7-2 to TRBJ2-5; D not certain. Germline loops: CDR1 SGHTA, CDR2 FQGNSA. The CDR3 contains 11 residues. Trimming left V 7 bases short and J 5 bases short, with 8 bases between. Written as DNA, the CDR3 is TGTGCCAGCACCCAGGCGGAGACCCAGTACTTC. Its translation: CASTQAETQYF.

This clone was detected many times. The chain recombines TRBV5-4 with TRBJ2-2, with D perhaps given as TRBD1 or TRBD2 (5 bases each). Germline V gene lookup returns CDR1 SGHNT and CDR2 YYREEE (reference sequence). The CDR3 length is 15 residues. V was pared by 2 bases and J by 2 bases, with 10 bases between. In DNA form, the CDR3 reads TGTGCCAGCAGCTTTCATGGGGGAAACACCGGGGAGCTGTTTTTT. Amino acids: CASSFHGGNTGELFF. Full variable domain (remainder filled in from reference TRBV5-4 and TRBJ2-2): ETGVTQSPTHLIKTRGQQVTLRCSSQSGHNTVSWYQQALGQGPQFIFQYYREEENGRGNFPPRFSGLQFPNYSSELNVNALELDDSALYLCASSFHGGNTGELFFGEGSRLTVL.

The rearrangement joins TRBV20-1 to TRBJ2-7, with D uncertain. Trimming shortened V by 3 bases and J by 3 bases, and 6 bases separated the two germline ends. The CDR3 runs to 11 residues. Germline V gene sequence: CDR1 DFQATT, CDR2 SNEGSKA (reference sequence). The CDR3 nucleotides are TGCAGTGCTAGTGTCTACTACGAGCAGTACTTC. Protein: CSASVYYEQYF.

Many counts were recorded for this clone. The rearrangement uses TRBV9 and TRBJ1-4, with TRBD1 matching over 7 bases. The CDR3 has 15 amino acids. The germline gives CDR1 SGDLS, CDR2 YYNGEE. V lost 4 bases and J lost 8; bases outside the gene matches: 11. The CDR3 reads CASSPDGTEREKLFF. The CDR3 nucleotides are TGTGCCAGCAGCCCGGATGGGACAGAGCGCGAAAAACTGTTTTTT.

A few counts support this clone. The J gene is TRBJ1-4, the V gene TRBV28; TRBD1 aligns across 9 bases. CDR3 length equals 15 residues. J was trimmed by 8 bases and V by 5 bases; bases with no gene match: 9. CDR1 and CDR2 (germline): MDHEN, SYDVKM. CDR3 nucleotide sequence: TGTGCCAGCAGTACTACGGGACAGGGTTGGGAAAAACTGTTTTTT. Translation: CASSTTGQGWEKLFF.

This chain connects TRBV10-3 to TRBJ2-1; D is perhaps TRBD2 (5 bases). Germline-derived CDR1 and CDR2 are ENHRY and SYGVKD. Trimming shortened V by 2 bases and J by 4 bases, and 9 bases separated the two germline ends. The CDR3 is 14 amino acids. The CDR3 DNA follows: TGTGCCATCAGTGAGGTACTAGTTTACAATGAGCAGTTCTTC. Amino acids: CAISEVLVYNEQFF.

This clone has more than one count but fewer than ten. This chain uses TRBV19 with TRBJ1-4, with 8 bases identical to TRBD1. The germline CDR1 and CDR2 sequences are LNHDA and SQIVND (reference sequence). Germline trimming cut 5 bases from V and 7 bases from J; bases unmatched to any gene: 18. The CDR3 runs to 18 residues. CDR3 DNA sequence: TGTGCCAGTAGTTCCCACGGACAGGGAAAGATACGTGGTGAAAAACTGTTTTTT. Protein product: CASSSHGQGKIRGEKLFF.

For this clone: A read error may account for a junction end that differs from germline. The CDR3 loop is CASSFNMVGELFF. The DNA for the CDR3 is TGTGCTAGCAGCTTTAATATGGTCGGGGAGCTGTTTTTT. This chain links TRBV7-7 with TRBJ2-2, with no clear D. Germline loops: CDR1 SSHAT, CDR2 FNYEAQ (reference sequence). The length of the CDR3 is 13 residues. The entire variable domain, with the rest obtained from reference TRBV7-7 and TRBJ2-2, is as follows: GAGVSQSPRYKVTKRGQDVTLRCDPISSHATLYWYQQALGQGPEFLTYFNYEAQPDKSGLPSDRFSAERPEGSISTLTIQRTEQRDSAMYRCASSFNMVGELFFGEGSRLTVL.

This chain joins TRBV7-9 and TRBJ1-4; D is ambiguous. Trimming removed 6 bases at V and 3 bases at J, with 20 bases between. CDR3 size: 17 residues. Germline V lookup: CDR1 SEHNR, CDR2 FQNEAQ (reference sequence). CDR3 protein: CASRPKSGSLPNEKLFF. The CDR3 DNA follows: TGTGCCAGCAGACCGAAGTCCGGGAGCCTCCCTAATGAAAAACTGTTTTTT.

The chain is built from TRBV5-1 and TRBJ2-7, with no clear D. The CDR3 has 15 residues. Germline V gene lookup returns CDR1 SGHRS and CDR2 YFSETQ. The V end lost 0 bases, the J end lost 2 bases, and 12 bases lay between the germline ends. CDR3 in DNA: TGCGCCAGCAGCTTGGTCCCCAACACCCCCTACGAGCAGTACTTC. Its protein is CASSLVPNTPYEQYF.

The chain links TRBV27 to TRBJ2-3, with 7 bases aligning to TRBD2. Germline CDR1 is MNHEY and CDR2 is SMNVEV (reference sequence). The CDR3 is 17 amino acids. Trimming cost V 2 bases and J 6 bases; bases outside gene matches: 14. The CDR3 DNA sequence: TGTGCCAGCAGTTTACCCCGCGGGGACTACCGAATTGATACGCAGTATTTT. This translates into CASSLPRGDYRIDTQYF.

In this sample, this clone turned up many times. The rearrangement joins TRBV7-2 to TRBJ2-3; D may match TRBD1 or TRBD2 (5 bases each). V gave up 4 bases and J gave up 3 bases, with 14 bases separating them. This CDR3 is 15 amino acids long. The germline gives CDR1 SGHTA, CDR2 FQGNSA. This CDR3 reads CASSSQGGRTDTQYF. The CDR3 DNA follows: TGTGCCAGCAGCTCCCAGGGCGGGCGTACAGATACGCAGTATTTT.

Only a few counts were recorded for this clone. This rearrangement joins TRBV29-1 to TRBJ2-1; D might be TRBD2 (6 bases). With 4 bases removed from V and 3 bases from J, the gap between germline ends came to 13 bases. This CDR3 has 14 residues. Looked up from germline, CDR1 is SQVTM and CDR2 is ANQGSEA. CDR3 DNA: TGCAGCGTTGCCGGGACTTTAATCTACAATGAGCAGTTCTTC. It is translated as CSVAGTLIYNEQFF.

This clone was counted between two and nine times. The chain joins TRBV7-8 to TRBJ1-1; the D gene is possibly TRBD1 (5 bases). The CDR3 sequence is 13 residues long. Trimming pared 5 bases from V and 8 bases from J, leaving 15 bases between. Germline V gives CDR1 SGHVS, CDR2 FQNEAQ. CDR3 coding DNA: TGTGCCAGCAGCCACGGCGACAGTTCGGAAGCTTTCTTT. Amino acid sequence: CASSHGDSSEAFF.

The chain couples TRBV6-5 to TRBJ1-2; 7 bases agree with TRBD1. Germline CDR1 is MNHEY and CDR2 is SVGAGI. This CDR3 spans 13 amino acids. V lost 5 bases and J lost 5; bases outside the gene matches: 5. The CDR3, as DNA: TGTGCCAGCAGTGAGACAGGGTTTTATGGCTACACCTTC. Its protein product is CASSETGFYGYTF.